This TCR beta chain stems from a study of graft-versus-host responses after intestinal transplantation. Of note for this clone: What it recognizes is unknown.

Assay used: immunoSEQ multiplex PCR; TCRdb lists only in-frame clones, some missing. Of over 85,000 clones in the sample, approximately 94% are singletons; the top ten hold over 0.15%. The TCR originated in a human donor who was the organ donor for an intestinal transplant. Sequenced here: unstimulated CD4+ T cells sorted from spleen or lymph node cells, sampled before transplant.

The CDR3 DNA is TGCAGTGCTAGTTCGGATACGCAGTATTTT. It encodes CSASSDTQYF. The chain uses TRBV20-1 and TRBJ2-3; D gene ambiguous. The ends were cut back, 3 bases at V and 6 bases at J, with 4 bases in the middle. CDR1 DFQATT and CDR2 SNEGSKA come from the germline V gene (reference sequence). The CDR3 extends over 10 amino acids.